This T cell receptor beta chain was sequenced in a study of T-cell memory formation after mild COVID-19. V lost 1 base to trimming and J lost 0 bases, with 14 bases between them. This CDR3 contains 17 residues. Germline V CDR1 and CDR2: LGHNA, YNFKEQ. TCRdb re-analysed the 5' RACE reads in MiXCR, keeping a single row per CDR3 protein. This table has 200,000 or so distinct CDR3 sequences, roughly 17% appearing once. The rearrangement joins TRBV4-2 to TRBJ2-3; no definite D call. This TCR came from an adult woman who had mild COVID-19 (a few samples of this study predate the infection). Cell type and time point are not known. The specimen sequenced was PBMCs or a T cell subset sorted from them (not recorded which). The CDR3 nucleotides read TGTGCCAGCAGCCAAGGCGCCCGAAGGTCTAGCACAGATACGCAGTATTTT. This gives the protein CASSQGARRSSTDTQYF.